The 17 T cell receptor beta chains below were found in one sample sequenced in a study of blood T cell repertoires in COVID-19. Generated by immunoSEQ multiplex PCR, the TCRdb table keeps only in-frame clones and is missing some. The table has about 180,000 clones, 87% seen once. Sequencing was done on a sample of peripheral blood. The receptors here all came from a woman between 50 and 59 years old with acute or convalescent COVID-19.

This clone occurred once. The chain employs TRBV29-1 and TRBJ2-5, with D perhaps matching TRBD2 (5 bases). V gave up 0 bases and J gave up 1 base, with 12 bases separating them. Looked up from germline, CDR1 is SQVTM and CDR2 is ANQGSEA. The CDR3 has 15 residues. CDR3 nucleotides: TGCAGCGTTGAAGATCCCGCCCGGGGCCAAGAGACCCAGTACTTC. It codes for CSVEDPARGQETQYF.

The chain links TRBV27 to TRBJ2-5; TRBD2 aligns across 13 bases. Germline V gives CDR1 MNHEY, CDR2 SMNVEV (reference sequence). With 5 bases clipped from V and 3 bases from J, the junction kept 9 bases outside the gene matches. The CDR3 contains 17 residues. The DNA for the CDR3 is TGTGCCAGCAGTCACTACGGACTAGCGGGAGTGAAAGAGACCCAGTACTTC. It is translated as CASSHYGLAGVKETQYF.

The chain is built from TRBV19 and TRBJ1-3, with TRBD1 matching over 8 bases. Trimming at V came to 5 bases and at J to 2 bases, leaving 5 bases not matched to a gene. Germline CDR1 is LNHDA and CDR2 is SQIVND (reference sequence). The CDR3 is made up of 15 amino acids. The CDR3 DNA reads as TGTGCCAGTAGTTTCCCGGACAGGGCTGGAAACACCATATATTTT. It encodes CASSFPDRAGNTIYF.

The chain employs TRBV10-3 and TRBJ1-2; possible D gene TRBD1, 5 bases. The CDR3 consists of 14 residues. Trimming removed 6 bases from V and 0 bases from J, with 11 bases in between. The germline CDR1 and CDR2 sequences are ENHRY and SYGVKD. The CDR3 region has the DNA TGTGCCATCAGCATACAGGTTGCTAACTATGGCTACACCTTC. This gives the protein CAISIQVANYGYTF.

This chain links TRBV6-5 with TRBJ1-2; 8 bases match TRBD1. The CDR3 has 13 amino acids. After removal of 2 bases from V and 6 bases from J, the junction contained 2 bases not matched to a gene. The germline V gene has CDR1 MNHEY and CDR2 SVGAGI. The CDR3 spells CASSYAGGHGYTF. As DNA, the CDR3 is TGTGCCAGCAGTTACGCAGGGGGCCATGGCTACACCTTC.

This chain uses TRBV5-4 with TRBJ1-2; D is possibly TRBD1 (5 bases). The CDR3 is made up of 14 amino acids. The germline gives CDR1 SGHNT, CDR2 YYREEE (reference sequence). Trimming took off 2 bases at V and 3 bases at J, with 11 bases between the two ends. The DNA for the CDR3 is TGTGCCAGCAGCTTCGGGCAGGGCGACTATGGCTACACCTTC. Encoded protein: CASSFGQGDYGYTF. Full variable domain (remainder filled in from reference TRBV5-4 and TRBJ1-2): ETGVTQSPTHLIKTRGQQVTLRCSSQSGHNTVSWYQQALGQGPQFIFQYYREEENGRGNFPPRFSGLQFPNYSSELNVNALELDDSALYLCASSFGQGDYGYTFGSGTRLTVV.

This clone has only one observation. The rearrangement uses TRBV19 and TRBJ2-7, with 13 bases lining up with TRBD2. Germline loops: CDR1 LNHDA, CDR2 SQIVND (reference sequence). The CDR3 spans 16 residues. V dropped 5 bases and J dropped 3; count of bases not matched to a gene: 7. The CDR3 here is CASSFRTSGSLYEQYF. CDR3 coding DNA: TGTGCCAGTAGTTTTCGGACTAGCGGGAGCCTCTACGAGCAGTACTTC.

The chain employs TRBV30 and TRBJ2-4; D is perhaps TRBD2 (6 bases). In germline, CDR1 is GTSNPN, CDR2 SVGIG (reference sequence). The CDR3 spans 15 residues. The V and J ends lost 2 bases and 6 bases respectively, with 17 bases between them. CDR3 sequence: CAWSRLRDFLNIQYF. In DNA, the CDR3 is TGTGCCTGGAGTCGCCTCCGGGACTTTTTAAACATTCAGTACTTC.

V usage is TRBV2 and J usage is TRBJ2-5; 7 nucleotides align to TRBD1. Germline CDR1 and CDR2: SNHLY and FYNNEI. The CDR3 sequence is 15 residues long. Trimming cost V 1 base and J 1 base; bases outside gene matches: 3. The CDR3 reads CASSEGTGLQETQYF. DNA for the CDR3: TGTGCCAGCAGTGAAGGGACAGGACTCCAAGAGACCCAGTACTTC.

This chain links TRBV7-2 with TRBJ2-1, with 8 bases identical to TRBD1. Germline CDR1 is SGHTA and CDR2 is FQGNSA. Trimming cost V 6 bases and J 5 bases; bases outside gene matches: 6. The CDR3 loop spans 14 amino acids. CDR3 protein: CASRFGQGHNEQFF. As DNA, the CDR3 is TGTGCCAGCAGATTCGGACAGGGACACAATGAGCAGTTCTTC.

This clone was seen a few times. The V gene is TRBV19, the J gene TRBJ2-7; 8 nucleotides agree with TRBD2. CDR1 and CDR2 (germline): LNHDA, SQIVND (reference sequence). This CDR3 has 13 amino acids. The V segment lost 5 bases and the J segment 7 bases; nucleotides outside the gene matches: 7. The CDR3 DNA sequence: TGTGCCAGTAGTGAGACGGGGGGGAGGGAGCAGTACTTC. It yields the protein CASSETGGREQYF.

This clone was seen more than once but under ten times. Other DNA sequences in this specimen translate into the identical CDR3. The chain combines TRBV27 with TRBJ2-7; a weak D match, TRBD1 (5 bases). With 4 bases removed from V and 0 bases from J, the gap between germline ends came to 10 bases. This CDR3 spans 14 amino acids. In germline, CDR1 is MNHEY, CDR2 SMNVEV (reference sequence). The CDR3 sequence: CASSSTGSSYEQYF. The CDR3 DNA reads as TGTGCCAGCAGTTCCACAGGAAGCTCCTACGAGCAGTACTTC.

This chain connects TRBV6-6 to TRBJ2-7; 12 positions agree with TRBD1. The CDR3 runs 15 residues. Germline CDR1 MNHNY, CDR2 SVGAGI (reference sequence). V was clipped by 3 bases and J by 4 bases; unmatched bases: 4. The CDR3 reads CASSYPGQGAYEQYF. CDR3 sequence (DNA): TGTGCCAGCAGTTATCCGGGACAGGGGGCTTACGAGCAGTACTTC.

The genes are TRBV7-2 and TRBJ2-7; possibly TRBD2 for D (5 bases). Per germline, CDR1 SGHTA and CDR2 FQGNSA. The CDR3 length is 13 residues. V gave up 5 bases and J gave up 6 bases, with 14 bases separating them. The CDR3, as DNA: TGTGCCAGCAGCCCGGACTGGCCGGGCGAGCAGTACTTC. It yields the protein CASSPDWPGEQYF.

This chain links TRBV5-3 with TRBJ1-2; perhaps TRBD1 as D (6 bases). TRBV5-3 is noted as an ORF with a role that remains uncertain. CDR3 length equals 13 residues. V gave up 5 bases and J gave up 10 bases, with 18 bases separating them. The CDR3 reads CARRCYGGSAYTF. CDR3 coding DNA: TGTGCCAGAAGATGTTATGGGGGCTCCGCCTACACCTTC.

V and J are TRBV16 and TRBJ1-5; D is unclear. Germline lookup yields CDR1 KGHSY and CDR2 FQNENV. V lost 2 bases, J lost 7 bases, and 9 bases lay in between. The CDR3 length is 13 residues. The CDR3 region is CASSQGPRQPQHF. CDR3 nucleotide sequence: TGTGCCAGCAGCCAAGGGCCGCGACAGCCCCAGCATTTT.

V is TRBV7-2 and J is TRBJ2-5; the D is unclear. Germline V gene lookup returns CDR1 SGHTA and CDR2 FQGNSA. V lost 5 bases and J 2 bases, leaving 18 bases between the germline ends. This CDR3 spans 16 amino acids. This chain's CDR3 is CASSPAVGYGQETQYF. Written as DNA, the CDR3 is TGTGCCAGCAGCCCAGCCGTGGGCTACGGTCAAGAGACCCAGTACTTC.